The 9 T cell receptor beta chains given below trace back to one sample, sequenced in a study of T cells in Graves' hyperthyroidism and ophthalmopathy (dated by TCRdb to the late 2010s). Receptor libraries were prepared by multiplex PCR. TCRdb shows the sequencer as Illumina HiSeq 2000. The TCR beta CDR3 regions were amplified from the RNA transcripts. For the first round of RT-PCR on the TCR CDR3, the HTBI primer set was used together with the Qiagen OneStep RT-PCR kit. The public reads were run again by TCRdb, first through fastp at Q25 and then through MiXCR, and only productive beta chains were kept. Rows are unified per CDR3 protein, each entry keeping the most common DNA and genes. This sample comprises approximately 400,000 distinct CDR3 sequences, more than 13% of them detected only once. The ten top clones hold 25% to 30% of the sample. What was sequenced was blood. Every receptor here comes from a man between 50 and 59 years old with Graves' ophthalmopathy.

The gene calls are TRBV29-1 and TRBJ2-5; the match to TRBD1 covers 10 bases. The germline V gene has CDR1 SQVTM and CDR2 ANQGSEA. The CDR3 consists of 14 residues. Trimming at V came to 6 bases and at J to 5 bases, leaving 9 bases not matched to a gene. The CDR3 coding sequence is TGCAGCGTCACCGGGACAGGGGTCCGGGAGACCCAGTACTTC. It yields the protein CSVTGTGVRETQYF.

V is TRBV5-1 and J is TRBJ2-7, with D hard to call. Germline V gives CDR1 SGHRS, CDR2 YFSETQ. V dropped 4 bases and J dropped 3 bases, with 14 bases sitting between them. This CDR3 is built from 14 residues. The CDR3 coding sequence is TGCGCCAGCAGCCCGATAAGATACAGCTACGAGCAGTACTTC. Amino acids: CASSPIRYSYEQYF. Variable domain in full (rest from reference TRBV5-1 and TRBJ2-7): KAGVTQTPRYLIKTRGQQVTLSCSPISGHRSVSWYQQTPGQGLQFLFEYFSETQRNKGNFPGRFSGRQFSNSRSEMNVSTLELGDSALYLCASSPIRYSYEQYFGPGTRLTVT.

This clonotype was observed many times. V gene TRBV7-8 combines with J gene TRBJ2-1, with 7 bases aligning to TRBD2. Germline-derived CDR1 and CDR2 are SGHVS and FQNEAQ. The CDR3 is made up of 15 amino acids. Trimming removed 8 bases from V and 6 bases from J; junction bases left unmatched: 13. DNA for the CDR3: TGTGCCAGCGGGATCGGGCGGGAGCCCCGCAATGAGCAGTTCTTC. Translated, it gives CASGIGREPRNEQFF.

This clonotype was observed at least ten times. In DNA form, the CDR3 reads TGTGCCAGCAGTTTAATCCCCACAGATACGCAGTATTTT. Translation gives CASSLIPTDTQYF. The V gene is TRBV27, the J gene TRBJ2-3; no clear D. CDR3 length: 13 amino acids. V dropped 2 bases and J dropped 2 bases, with 5 bases sitting between them. Germline V lookup: CDR1 MNHEY, CDR2 SMNVEV (reference sequence).

This clonotype was detected many times. Here the CDR3 reads CSARTVENQPQHF. In DNA, the CDR3 is TGCAGTGCTAGGACAGTGGAGAATCAGCCCCAGCATTTT. The chain combines TRBV20-1 with TRBJ1-5; D possibly corresponds to TRBD1 (5 bases). Germline V lookup: CDR1 DFQATT, CDR2 SNEGSKA (reference sequence). This CDR3 has 13 residues. Trimming shortened V by 3 bases and J by 4 bases, and 10 bases separated the two germline ends.

The chain carries TRBV5-1 and TRBJ1-5; TRBD1 aligns across 7 bases. The V and J ends lost 4 bases and 7 bases, in that order; junction bases with no gene match: 8. This CDR3 comprises 14 residues. Germline lookup yields CDR1 SGHRS and CDR2 YFSETQ. The CDR3 is CASSRIEGAQPQHF. CDR3 DNA sequence: TGCGCCAGCAGCCGTATCGAGGGGGCCCAGCCCCAGCATTTT.

This clonotype showed up many times. This chain connects TRBV2 to TRBJ2-7; D not resolved. The V and J ends lost 7 bases and 4 bases respectively, with 11 bases between them. This CDR3 has 12 amino acids. Germline loops: CDR1 SNHLY, CDR2 FYNNEI. Written as DNA, the CDR3 is TGTGCCAGCAACTTTTTGGGTTACGAGCAGTACTTC. Translated, it gives CASNFLGYEQYF. Filled out from reference TRBV2 and TRBJ2-7, the complete variable domain reads EPEVTQTPSHQVTQMGQEVILRCVPISNHLYFYWYRQILGQKVEFLVSFYNNEISEKSEIFDDQFSVERPDGSNFTLKIRSTKLEDSAMYFCASNFLGYEQYFGPGTRLTVT.

This clonotype was seen more than once but under ten times. The rearrangement links TRBV5-1 to TRBJ2-2; 7 bases are shared with TRBD1. The CDR3 length is 14 residues. Unmatched junction bases numbered 3, after V lost 7 bases and J lost 0 bases. The germline V gene encodes CDR1 SGHRS and CDR2 YFSETQ. CDR3 DNA: TGCGCCAGCCATCAGGGGGCGAACACCGGGGAGCTGTTTTTT. It translates to CASHQGANTGELFF.

This clonotype was counted many times. This chain uses TRBV5-1 with TRBJ2-7; D gene uncertain. CDR1 SGHRS and CDR2 YFSETQ come from the germline V gene. CDR3 length equals 14 residues. V was clipped by 2 bases and J by 0 bases, with 9 bases between them. Here the CDR3 DNA reads TGCGCCAGCAGCTTCAGAACCGACTCCTACGAGCAGTACTTC. This gives the protein CASSFRTDSYEQYF.